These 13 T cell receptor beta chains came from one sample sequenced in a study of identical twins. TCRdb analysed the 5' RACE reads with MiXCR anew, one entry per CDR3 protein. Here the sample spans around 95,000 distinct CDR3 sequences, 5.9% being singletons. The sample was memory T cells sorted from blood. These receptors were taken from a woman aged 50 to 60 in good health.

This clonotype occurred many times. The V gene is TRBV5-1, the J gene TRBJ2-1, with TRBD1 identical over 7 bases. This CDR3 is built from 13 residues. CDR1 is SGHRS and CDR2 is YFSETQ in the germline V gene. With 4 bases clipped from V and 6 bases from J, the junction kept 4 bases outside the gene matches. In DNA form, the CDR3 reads TGCGCCAGCAGCAGTACAGGGGCCAATGAGCAGTTCTTC. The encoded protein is CASSSTGANEQFF.

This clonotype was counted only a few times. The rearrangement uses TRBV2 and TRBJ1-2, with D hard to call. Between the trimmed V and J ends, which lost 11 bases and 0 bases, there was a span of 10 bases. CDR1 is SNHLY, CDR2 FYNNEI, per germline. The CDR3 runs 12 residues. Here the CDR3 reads CAERNPNYGYTF. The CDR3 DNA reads TGTGCCGAGAGGAACCCTAACTATGGCTACACCTTC.

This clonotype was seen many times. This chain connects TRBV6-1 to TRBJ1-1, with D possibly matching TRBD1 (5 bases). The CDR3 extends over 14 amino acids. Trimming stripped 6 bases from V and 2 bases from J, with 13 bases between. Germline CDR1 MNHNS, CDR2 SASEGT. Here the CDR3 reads CASRLQGGNTEAFF. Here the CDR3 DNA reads TGTGCCAGCAGGCTTCAGGGAGGAAACACTGAAGCTTTCTTT.

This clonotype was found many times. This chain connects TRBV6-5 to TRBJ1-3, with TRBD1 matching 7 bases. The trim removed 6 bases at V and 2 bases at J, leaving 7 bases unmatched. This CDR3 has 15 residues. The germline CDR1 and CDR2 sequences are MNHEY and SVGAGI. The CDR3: CASRGDRVTGNTIYF. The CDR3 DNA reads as TGTGCCAGCAGGGGCGACAGGGTGACTGGAAACACCATATATTTT.

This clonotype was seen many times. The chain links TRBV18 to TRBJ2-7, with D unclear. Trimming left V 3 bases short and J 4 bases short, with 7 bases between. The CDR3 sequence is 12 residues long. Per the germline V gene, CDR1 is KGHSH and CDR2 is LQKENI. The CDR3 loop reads CASSPLVYEQYF. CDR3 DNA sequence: TGTGCCAGCTCACCTTTGGTTTACGAGCAGTACTTC.

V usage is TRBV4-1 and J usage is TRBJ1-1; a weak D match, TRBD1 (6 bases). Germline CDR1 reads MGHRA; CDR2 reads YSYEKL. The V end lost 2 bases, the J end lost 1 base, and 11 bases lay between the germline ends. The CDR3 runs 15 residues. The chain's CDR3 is CASSQPGTKNTEAFF. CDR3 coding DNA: TGCGCCAGCAGCCAACCCGGGACAAAGAACACTGAAGCTTTCTTT.

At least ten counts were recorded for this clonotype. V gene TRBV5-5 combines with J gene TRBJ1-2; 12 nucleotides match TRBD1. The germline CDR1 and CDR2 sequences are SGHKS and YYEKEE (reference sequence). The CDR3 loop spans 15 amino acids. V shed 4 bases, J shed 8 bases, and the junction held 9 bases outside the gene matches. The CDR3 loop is CASSPGGQGARGYTF. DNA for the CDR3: TGTGCCAGCAGCCCCGGGGGACAGGGGGCTCGGGGCTACACCTTC.

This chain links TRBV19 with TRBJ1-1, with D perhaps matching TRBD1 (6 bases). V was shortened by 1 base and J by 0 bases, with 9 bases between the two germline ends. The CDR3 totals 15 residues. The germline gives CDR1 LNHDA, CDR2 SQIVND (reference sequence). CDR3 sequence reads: CASSIAAGVNTEAFF. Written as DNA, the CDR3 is TGTGCCAGTAGTATAGCCGCAGGGGTGAACACTGAAGCTTTCTTT.

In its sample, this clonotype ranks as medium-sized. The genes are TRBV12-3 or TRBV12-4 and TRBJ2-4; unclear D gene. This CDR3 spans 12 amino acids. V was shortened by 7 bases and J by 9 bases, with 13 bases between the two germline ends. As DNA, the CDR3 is TGTGCCAGCAAATCGCCGGATTCCATTCAGTACTTC. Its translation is CASKSPDSIQYF.

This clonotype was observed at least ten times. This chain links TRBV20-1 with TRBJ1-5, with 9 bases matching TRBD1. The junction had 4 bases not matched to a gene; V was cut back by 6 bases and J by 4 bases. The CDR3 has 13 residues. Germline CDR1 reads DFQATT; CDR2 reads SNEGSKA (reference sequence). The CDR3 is CSAWTGDNQPQHF. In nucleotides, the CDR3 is TGCAGTGCGTGGACAGGGGATAATCAGCCCCAGCATTTT.

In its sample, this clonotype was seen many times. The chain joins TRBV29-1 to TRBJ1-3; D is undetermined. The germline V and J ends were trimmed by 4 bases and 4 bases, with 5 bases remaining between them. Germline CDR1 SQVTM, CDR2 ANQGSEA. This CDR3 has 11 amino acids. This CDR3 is CSVVEGNTIYF. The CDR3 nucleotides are TGCAGCGTTGTCGAGGGAAACACCATATATTTT.

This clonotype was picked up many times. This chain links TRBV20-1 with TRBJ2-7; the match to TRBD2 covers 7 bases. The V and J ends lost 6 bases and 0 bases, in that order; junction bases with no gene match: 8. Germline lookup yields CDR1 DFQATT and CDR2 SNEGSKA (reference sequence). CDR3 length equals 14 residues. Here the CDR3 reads CSALSGRSSYEQYF. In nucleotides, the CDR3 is TGCAGTGCCCTTTCCGGGAGGAGCTCCTACGAGCAGTACTTC.

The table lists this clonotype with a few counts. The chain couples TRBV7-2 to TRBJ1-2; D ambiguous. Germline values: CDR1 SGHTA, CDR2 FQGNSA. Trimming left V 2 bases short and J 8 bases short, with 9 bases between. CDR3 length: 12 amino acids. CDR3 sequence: CASSLNGLGYTF. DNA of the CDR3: TGTGCCAGCAGCTTAAATGGTCTGGGCTACACCTTC.